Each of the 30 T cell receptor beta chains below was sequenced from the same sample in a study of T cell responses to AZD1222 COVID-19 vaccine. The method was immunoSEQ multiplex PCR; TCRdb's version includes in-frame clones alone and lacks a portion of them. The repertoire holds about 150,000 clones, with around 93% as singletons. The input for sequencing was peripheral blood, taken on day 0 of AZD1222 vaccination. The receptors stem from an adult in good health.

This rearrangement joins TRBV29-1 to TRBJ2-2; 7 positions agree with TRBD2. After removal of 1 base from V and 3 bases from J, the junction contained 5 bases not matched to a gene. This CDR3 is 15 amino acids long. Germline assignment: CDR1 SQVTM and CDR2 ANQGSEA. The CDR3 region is CSVEGRGGDTGELFF. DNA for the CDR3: TGCAGCGTTGAAGGTCGCGGGGGTGACACCGGGGAGCTGTTTTTT.

For the CDR3, the DNA is TGTGCCAGCAGCTTGGGAGTAGGCAATCAGCCCCAGCATTTT. This gives the protein CASSLGVGNQPQHF. V is TRBV5-5 and J is TRBJ1-5, with D unresolved. Per the germline V gene, CDR1 is SGHKS and CDR2 is YYEKEE (reference sequence). This CDR3 has 14 amino acids. Between the trimmed V and J ends, which lost 0 bases and 2 bases, there was a span of 6 bases.

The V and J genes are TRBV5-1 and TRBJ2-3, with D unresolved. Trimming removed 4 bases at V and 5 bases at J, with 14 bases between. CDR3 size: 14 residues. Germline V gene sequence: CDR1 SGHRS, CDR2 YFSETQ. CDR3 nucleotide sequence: TGCGCCAGCAGCCCGAGGTTGATGGAAGATACGCAGTATTTT. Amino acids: CASSPRLMEDTQYF. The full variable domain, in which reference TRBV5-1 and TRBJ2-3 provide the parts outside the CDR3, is KAGVTQTPRYLIKTRGQQVTLSCSPISGHRSVSWYQQTPGQGLQFLFEYFSETQRNKGNFPGRFSGRQFSNSRSEMNVSTLELGDSALYLCASSPRLMEDTQYFGPGTRLTVL.

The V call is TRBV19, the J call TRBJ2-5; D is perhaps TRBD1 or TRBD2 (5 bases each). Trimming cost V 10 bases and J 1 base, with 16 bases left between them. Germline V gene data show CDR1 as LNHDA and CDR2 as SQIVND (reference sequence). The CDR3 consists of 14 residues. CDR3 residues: CATARGPFQETQYF. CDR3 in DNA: TGTGCCACTGCGAGGGGTCCTTTCCAAGAGACCCAGTACTTC.

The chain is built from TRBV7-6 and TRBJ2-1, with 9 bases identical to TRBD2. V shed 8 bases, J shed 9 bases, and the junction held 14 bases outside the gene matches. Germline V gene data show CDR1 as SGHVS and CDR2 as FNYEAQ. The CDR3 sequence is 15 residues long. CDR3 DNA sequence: TGTGCCAGCGAATTGGGCGGGGGGGCATATAGTGAGCAGTTCTTC. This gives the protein CASELGGGAYSEQFF.

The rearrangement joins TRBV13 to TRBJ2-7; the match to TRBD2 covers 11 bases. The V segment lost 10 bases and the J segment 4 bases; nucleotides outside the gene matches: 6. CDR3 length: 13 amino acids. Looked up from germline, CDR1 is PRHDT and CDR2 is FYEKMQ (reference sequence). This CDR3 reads CAIPGLAVYEQYF. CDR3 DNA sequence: TGTGCCATTCCGGGACTAGCGGTTTACGAGCAGTACTTC.

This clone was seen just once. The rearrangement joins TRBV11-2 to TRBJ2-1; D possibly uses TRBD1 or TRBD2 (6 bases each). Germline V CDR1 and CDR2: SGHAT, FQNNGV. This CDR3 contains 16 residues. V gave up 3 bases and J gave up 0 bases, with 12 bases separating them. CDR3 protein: CASSFGGPSSYNEQFF. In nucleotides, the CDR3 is TGTGCCAGCAGCTTTGGGGGGCCTAGCTCCTACAATGAGCAGTTCTTC.

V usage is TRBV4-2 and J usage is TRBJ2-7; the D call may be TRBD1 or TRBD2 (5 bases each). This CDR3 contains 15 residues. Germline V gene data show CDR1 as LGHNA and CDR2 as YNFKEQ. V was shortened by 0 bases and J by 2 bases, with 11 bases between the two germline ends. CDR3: CASSQDLTGPYEQYF. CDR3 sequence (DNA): TGTGCCAGCAGCCAAGATTTGACGGGGCCCTACGAGCAGTACTTC.

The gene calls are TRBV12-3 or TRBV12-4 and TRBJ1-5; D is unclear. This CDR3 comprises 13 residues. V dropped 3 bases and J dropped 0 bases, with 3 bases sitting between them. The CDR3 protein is CASSLASNQPQHF. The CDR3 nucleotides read TGTGCCAGCAGTTTGGCTAGCAATCAGCCCCAGCATTTT.

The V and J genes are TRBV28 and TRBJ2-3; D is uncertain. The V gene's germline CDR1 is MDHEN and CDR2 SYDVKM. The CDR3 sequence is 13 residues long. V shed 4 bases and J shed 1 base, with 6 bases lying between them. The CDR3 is CASSYGGTDTQYF. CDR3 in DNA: TGTGCCAGCAGTTATGGGGGCACAGATACGCAGTATTTT. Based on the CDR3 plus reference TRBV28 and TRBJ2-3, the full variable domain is DVKVTQSSRYLVKRTGEKVFLECVQDMDHENMFWYRQDPGLGLRLIYFSYDVKMKEKGDIPEGYSVSREKKERFSLILESASTNQTSMYLCASSYGGTDTQYFGPGTRLTVL.

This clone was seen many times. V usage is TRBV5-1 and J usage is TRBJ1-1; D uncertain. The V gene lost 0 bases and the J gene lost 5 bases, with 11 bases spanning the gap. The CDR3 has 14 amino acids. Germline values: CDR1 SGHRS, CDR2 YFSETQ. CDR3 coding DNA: TGCGCCAGCAGCTTGGAGGTGGGAAGGACTGAAGCTTTCTTT. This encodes CASSLEVGRTEAFF.

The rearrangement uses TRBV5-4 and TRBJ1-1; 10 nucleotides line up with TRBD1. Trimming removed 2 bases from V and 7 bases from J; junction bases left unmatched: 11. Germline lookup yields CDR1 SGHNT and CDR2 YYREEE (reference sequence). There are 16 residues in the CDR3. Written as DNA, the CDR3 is TGTGCCAGCAGCTTCCCGGGACAGGGGAGATTTGGTGAAGCTTTCTTT. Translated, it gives CASSFPGQGRFGEAFF.

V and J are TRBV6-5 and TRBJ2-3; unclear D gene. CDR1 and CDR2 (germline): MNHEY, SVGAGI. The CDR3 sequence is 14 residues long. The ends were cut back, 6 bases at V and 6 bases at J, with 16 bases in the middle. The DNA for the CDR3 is TGTGCCAGCAGGACATCAGCGACGTCGGATACGCAGTATTTT. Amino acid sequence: CASRTSATSDTQYF.

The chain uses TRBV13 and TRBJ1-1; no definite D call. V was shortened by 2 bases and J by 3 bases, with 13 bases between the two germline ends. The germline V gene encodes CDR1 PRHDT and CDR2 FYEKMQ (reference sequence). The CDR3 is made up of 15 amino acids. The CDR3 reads CASSLMAPGDTEAFF. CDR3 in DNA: TGTGCCAGCAGCTTAATGGCCCCCGGGGACACTGAAGCTTTCTTT.

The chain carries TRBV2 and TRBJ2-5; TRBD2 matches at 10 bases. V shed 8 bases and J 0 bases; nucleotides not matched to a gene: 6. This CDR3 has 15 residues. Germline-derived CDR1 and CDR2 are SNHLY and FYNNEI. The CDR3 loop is CASVAGGLHQETQYF. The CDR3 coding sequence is TGTGCCAGCGTAGCGGGGGGTCTCCACCAAGAGACCCAGTACTTC.

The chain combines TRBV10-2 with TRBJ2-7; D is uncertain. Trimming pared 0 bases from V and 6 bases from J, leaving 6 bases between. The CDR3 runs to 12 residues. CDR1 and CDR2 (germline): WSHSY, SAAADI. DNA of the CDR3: TGCGCCAGCAGTGAGTCTTCCGTCGAGCAGTACTTC. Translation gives CASSESSVEQYF.

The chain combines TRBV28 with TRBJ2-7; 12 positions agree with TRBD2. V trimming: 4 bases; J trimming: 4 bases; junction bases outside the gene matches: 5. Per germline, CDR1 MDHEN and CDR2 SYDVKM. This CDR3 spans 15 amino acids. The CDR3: CASSSGTSGPYEQYF. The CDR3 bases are TGTGCCAGCAGTTCCGGGACTAGCGGGCCATACGAGCAGTACTTC.

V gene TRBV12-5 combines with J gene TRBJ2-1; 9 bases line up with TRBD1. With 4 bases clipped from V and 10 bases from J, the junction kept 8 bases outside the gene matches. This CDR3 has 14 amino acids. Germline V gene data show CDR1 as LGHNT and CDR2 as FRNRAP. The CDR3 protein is CASGSRDRVGEQFF. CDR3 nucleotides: TGTGCTAGTGGTTCACGGGACAGGGTCGGGGAGCAGTTCTTC.

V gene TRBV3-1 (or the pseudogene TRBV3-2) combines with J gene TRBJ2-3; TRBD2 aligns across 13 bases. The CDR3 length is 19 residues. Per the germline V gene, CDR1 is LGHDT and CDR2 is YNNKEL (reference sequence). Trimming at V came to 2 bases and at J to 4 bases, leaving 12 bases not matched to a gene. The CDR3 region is CASSQRPGLAGTVADTQYF. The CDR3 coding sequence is TGTGCCAGCAGCCAAAGACCGGGACTAGCGGGGACCGTGGCAGATACGCAGTATTTT.

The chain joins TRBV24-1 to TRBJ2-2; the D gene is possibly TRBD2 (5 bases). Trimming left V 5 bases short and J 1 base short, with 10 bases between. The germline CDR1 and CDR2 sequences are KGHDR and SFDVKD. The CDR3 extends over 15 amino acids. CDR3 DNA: TGTGCCACCAGTGTATCGGGGATGAACACCGGGGAGCTGTTTTTT. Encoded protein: CATSVSGMNTGELFF.

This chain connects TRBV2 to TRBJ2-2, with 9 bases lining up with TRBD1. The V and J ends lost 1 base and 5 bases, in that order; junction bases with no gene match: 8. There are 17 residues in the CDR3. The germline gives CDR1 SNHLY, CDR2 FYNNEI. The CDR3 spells CASSEVGTGMKTGELFF. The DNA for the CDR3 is TGTGCCAGCAGTGAAGTTGGGACAGGGATGAAAACCGGGGAGCTGTTTTTT.

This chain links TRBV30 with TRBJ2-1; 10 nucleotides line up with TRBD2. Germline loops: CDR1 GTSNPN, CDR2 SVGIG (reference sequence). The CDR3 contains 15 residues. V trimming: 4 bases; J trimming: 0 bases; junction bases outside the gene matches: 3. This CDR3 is CAWKRTSGSYNEQFF. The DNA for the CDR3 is TGTGCCTGGAAGAGGACTAGCGGCTCCTACAATGAGCAGTTCTTC.

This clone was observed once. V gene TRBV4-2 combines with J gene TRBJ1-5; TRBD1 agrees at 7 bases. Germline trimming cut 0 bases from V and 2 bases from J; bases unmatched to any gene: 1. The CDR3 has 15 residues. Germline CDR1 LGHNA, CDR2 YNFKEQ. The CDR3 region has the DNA TGTGCCAGCAGCCAAGATGGACAGGGCAATCAGCCCCAGCATTTT. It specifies CASSQDGQGNQPQHF.

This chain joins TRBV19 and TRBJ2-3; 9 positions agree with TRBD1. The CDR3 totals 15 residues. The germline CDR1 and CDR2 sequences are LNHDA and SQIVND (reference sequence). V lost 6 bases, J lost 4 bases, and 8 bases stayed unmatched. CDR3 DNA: TGTGCCAGTAGGACCGGGACAGGGTTCCCAGATACGCAGTATTTT. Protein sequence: CASRTGTGFPDTQYF.

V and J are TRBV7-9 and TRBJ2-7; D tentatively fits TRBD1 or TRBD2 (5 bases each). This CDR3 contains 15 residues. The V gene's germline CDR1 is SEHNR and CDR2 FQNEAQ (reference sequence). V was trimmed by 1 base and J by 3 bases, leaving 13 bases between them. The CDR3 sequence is CASSLVDGAGYEQYF. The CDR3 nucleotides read TGTGCCAGCAGCTTAGTCGACGGGGCGGGCTACGAGCAGTACTTC.

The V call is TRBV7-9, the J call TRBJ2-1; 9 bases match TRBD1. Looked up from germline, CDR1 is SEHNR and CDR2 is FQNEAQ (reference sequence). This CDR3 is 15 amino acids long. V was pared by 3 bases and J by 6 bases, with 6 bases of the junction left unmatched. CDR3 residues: CASSFALTGGNEQFF. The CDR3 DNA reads TGTGCCAGCAGCTTTGCTCTGACAGGGGGCAATGAGCAGTTCTTC.

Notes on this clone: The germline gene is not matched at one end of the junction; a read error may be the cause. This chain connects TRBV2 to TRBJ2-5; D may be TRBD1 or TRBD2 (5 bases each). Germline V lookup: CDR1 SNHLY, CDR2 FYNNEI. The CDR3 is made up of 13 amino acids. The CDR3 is CASREAGRETQYF. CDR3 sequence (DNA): TGTGCCAGCAGGGAAGCAGGGAGAGAGACCCAGTACTTC. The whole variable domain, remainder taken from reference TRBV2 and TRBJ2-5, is EPEVTQTPSHQVTQMGQEVILRCVPISNHLYFYWYRQILGQKVEFLVSFYNNEISEKSEIFDDQFSVERPDGSNFTLKIRSTKLEDSAMYFCASREAGRETQYFGPGTRLLVL.

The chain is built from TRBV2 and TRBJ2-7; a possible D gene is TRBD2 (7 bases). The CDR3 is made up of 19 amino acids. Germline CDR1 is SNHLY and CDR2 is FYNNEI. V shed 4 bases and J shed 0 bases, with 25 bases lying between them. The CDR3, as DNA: TGTGCCAGCAGTGCCGGACTAGGACAGCGAACCCCCTCCTCCTACGAGCAGTACTTC. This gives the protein CASSAGLGQRTPSSYEQYF.

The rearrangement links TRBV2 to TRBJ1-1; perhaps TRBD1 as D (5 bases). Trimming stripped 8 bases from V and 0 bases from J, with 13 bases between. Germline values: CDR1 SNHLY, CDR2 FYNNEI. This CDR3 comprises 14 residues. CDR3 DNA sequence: TGTGCCAGCCACAGGACATTCATGAACACTGAAGCTTTCTTT. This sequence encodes CASHRTFMNTEAFF.

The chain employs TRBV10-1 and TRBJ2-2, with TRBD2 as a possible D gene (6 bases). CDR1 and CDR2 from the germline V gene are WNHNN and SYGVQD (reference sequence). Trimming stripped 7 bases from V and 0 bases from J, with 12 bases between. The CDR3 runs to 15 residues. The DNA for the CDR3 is TGCGCCAGCACAGCGGGCCTCTCGAACACCGGGGAGCTGTTTTTT. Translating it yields CASTAGLSNTGELFF.